These 20 T cell receptor beta chains were all obtained from the same sample, sequenced in a study of blood T cell repertoires in COVID-19. The assay was immunoSEQ multiplex PCR, and TCRdb's table has in-frame clones only and misses some. The repertoire includes 200,000 to 250,000 clones, roughly 83% of them detected once, and about 8% sits in the top ten. Sequencing input: peripheral blood. The receptor set was obtained from a woman aged 50 to 65 with acute or convalescent COVID-19.

The V gene is TRBV5-1, the J gene TRBJ1-5; D is possibly TRBD1 (6 bases). V was pared by 4 bases and J by 1 base, with 12 bases between. Per the germline V gene, CDR1 is SGHRS and CDR2 is YFSETQ. The CDR3 runs 15 residues. The CDR3 region has the DNA TGCGCCAGCAGCCAAACAGGGAACAGCAATCAGCCCCAGCATTTT. It codes for CASSQTGNSNQPQHF.

The chain combines TRBV3-1 (or the pseudogene TRBV3-2) with TRBJ1-5; TRBD1 is a possible D gene (5 bases). This CDR3 has 13 amino acids. Per germline, CDR1 LGHDT and CDR2 YNNKEL (reference sequence). Trimming took 4 bases from V and 4 from J, leaving 8 bases between them. The CDR3 coding sequence is TGTGCCAGCAGCCGGACACCAAATCAGCCCCAGCATTTT. Its protein product is CASSRTPNQPQHF.

The chain uses TRBV30 and TRBJ2-1, with TRBD1 identical over 7 bases. CDR1 and CDR2 from the germline V gene are GTSNPN and SVGIG (reference sequence). With V trimmed by 2 bases and J by 1 base, 5 bases remained unmatched. The CDR3 has 15 residues. In nucleotides, the CDR3 is TGTGCCTGGAGTCCGAGACAGGGATCCTACAATGAGCAGTTCTTC. This sequence encodes CAWSPRQGSYNEQFF.

V is TRBV6-6 and J is TRBJ1-6, with D possibly matching TRBD1 (6 bases). Trimming removed 6 bases from V and 5 bases from J, with 14 bases in between. CDR3 length: 15 residues. Germline CDR1 MNHNY, CDR2 SVGAGI (reference sequence). This CDR3 reads CASRDVDRDNSPLHF. CDR3 DNA: TGTGCCAGCAGAGACGTGGACAGAGATAATTCACCCCTCCACTTT.

This clone was counted a few times. The chain recombines TRBV5-1 with TRBJ1-2; 9 nucleotides agree with TRBD1. V was clipped by 3 bases and J by 3 bases; unmatched bases: 3. The CDR3 is 14 amino acids. From germline, CDR1 is SGHRS and CDR2 YFSETQ. DNA for the CDR3: TGCGCCAGCAGCTCGGACAGGGGTCACTATGGCTACACCTTC. Protein product: CASSSDRGHYGYTF.

The genes are TRBV18 and TRBJ2-1, with 13 bases fitting TRBD2. The junction had 7 bases not matched to a gene; V was cut back by 6 bases and J by 5 bases. The germline gives CDR1 KGHSH, CDR2 LQKENI. CDR3 length equals 16 residues. CDR3: CASSRGLAGANNEQFF. The CDR3 DNA reads TGTGCCAGCTCGCGCGGACTAGCGGGGGCTAACAATGAGCAGTTCTTC.

The chain uses TRBV24-1 and TRBJ1-5, with D possibly being TRBD1 (6 bases). CDR1 is KGHDR, CDR2 SFDVKD, per germline. The CDR3 length is 16 residues. Trimming stripped 2 bases from V and 3 bases from J, with 13 bases between. CDR3 nucleotide sequence: TGTGCCACCAGTGATTCTGCAGGGGCGAACAATCAGCCCCAGCATTTT. It is translated as CATSDSAGANNQPQHF.

J is TRBJ1-6 and V is TRBV7-9; 7 nucleotides align to TRBD1. There are 14 residues in the CDR3. V gave up 5 bases and J gave up 10 bases; unmatched junction bases: 8. The V gene's germline CDR1 is SEHNR and CDR2 FQNEAQ (reference sequence). In DNA form, the CDR3 reads TGTGCCAGCAGCCTAGACAGGGTAGGGTCACCCCTCCACTTT. Translation gives CASSLDRVGSPLHF.

The gene calls are TRBV7-9 and TRBJ1-2; D is undetermined. The CDR3 spans 14 residues. Between the trimmed V and J ends, which lost 4 bases and 1 base, there was a span of 10 bases. The germline gives CDR1 SEHNR, CDR2 FQNEAQ (reference sequence). The CDR3 coding sequence is TGTGCCAGCAGCTCCCCGAGGATTAACTATGGCTACACCTTC. It encodes CASSSPRINYGYTF. Combining the CDR3 with reference TRBV7-9 and TRBJ1-2 gives the whole variable domain DTGVSQNPRHKITKRGQNVTFRCDPISEHNRLYWYRQTLGQGPEFLTYFQNEAQLEKSRLLSDRFSAERPKGSFSTLEIQRTEQGDSAMYLCASSSPRINYGYTFGSGTRLTVV.

The chain employs TRBV7-2 and TRBJ2-3, with 8 bases that match TRBD2. Looked up from germline, CDR1 is SGHTA and CDR2 is FQGNSA. The CDR3 totals 15 residues. J was trimmed by 6 bases and V by 5 bases; bases with no gene match: 10. For the CDR3, the DNA is TGTGCCAGCAGCCCGACCGGGGGGGCGGCGGATACGCAGTATTTT. Residues: CASSPTGGAADTQYF.

This clone appeared a few times. This chain links TRBV7-2 with TRBJ1-1, with D hard to call. There are 13 residues in the CDR3. CDR1 and CDR2 from the germline V gene are SGHTA and FQGNSA. Trimming cost V 6 bases and J 1 base, with 9 bases left between them. The CDR3 nucleotides are TGTGCCAGCAGGAACTTCGGGAACACTGAAGCTTTCTTT. Translating gives CASRNFGNTEAFF.

This clone is a singleton in its sample. The chain joins TRBV11-2 to TRBJ2-7; 7 bases match TRBD1. Trimming removed 4 bases from V and 3 bases from J; junction bases left unmatched: 3. Germline CDR1 SGHAT, CDR2 FQNNGV. The CDR3 covers 13 residues. This CDR3 reads CASSSGTDYEQYF. CDR3 DNA sequence: TGTGCCAGCAGCTCCGGGACAGACTACGAGCAGTACTTC.

The chain uses TRBV29-1 and TRBJ1-5; a weak D match, TRBD1 (6 bases). The V gene lost 4 bases and the J gene lost 4 bases, with 11 bases spanning the gap. Germline assignment: CDR1 SQVTM and CDR2 ANQGSEA. The CDR3 contains 13 residues. This CDR3 reads CSVAMGANQPQHF. In DNA, the CDR3 is TGCAGCGTTGCGATGGGGGCTAATCAGCCCCAGCATTTT.

This clone was seen a few times. The chain carries TRBV5-1 and TRBJ2-2, with D tentatively TRBD1 (5 bases). Deletions cut 0 bases from V and 6 bases from J, with 15 bases between. Germline V gives CDR1 SGHRS, CDR2 YFSETQ. This CDR3 is built from 16 residues. The CDR3 spells CASSLAVVQVSGELFF. CDR3 DNA: TGCGCCAGCAGCTTGGCGGTGGTACAGGTGTCCGGGGAGCTGTTTTTT.

This chain connects TRBV6-5 to TRBJ1-1, with unresolved D. The germline V gene encodes CDR1 MNHEY and CDR2 SVGAGI. The V gene lost 4 bases and the J gene lost 5 bases, with 5 bases spanning the gap. This CDR3 is 11 amino acids long. CDR3 in amino acids: CASSSVTEAFF. CDR3 bases: TGTGCCAGCAGTTCTGTAACTGAAGCTTTCTTT.

The chain has TRBV18 and TRBJ2-1; 9 bases are shared with TRBD2. The CDR3 consists of 15 residues. Germline V lookup: CDR1 KGHSH, CDR2 LQKENI. J was trimmed by 10 bases and V by 3 bases; bases with no gene match: 10. The CDR3 sequence: CASSPSSGRIGEQFF. DNA for the CDR3: TGTGCCAGCTCACCGTCCAGCGGGAGGATCGGAGAGCAGTTCTTC.

The V gene is TRBV6-6, the J gene TRBJ2-3; TRBD1 might be the D (5 bases). Trimming removed 7 bases from V and 7 bases from J, with 15 bases in between. CDR1 and CDR2 (germline): MNHNY, SVGAGI (reference sequence). This CDR3 region has 13 residues. CDR3: CASTQGSKNTQYF. The DNA of the CDR3 is TGTGCCAGCACCCAGGGTTCTAAAAATACGCAGTATTTT.

This clone was recorded a few times. The chain employs TRBV6-1 and TRBJ1-6; D is unresolved. The CDR3 has 14 residues. Germline CDR1 is MNHNS and CDR2 is SASEGT. Trimming left V 3 bases short and J 7 bases short, with 10 bases between. The CDR3 protein is CASSDRGGNSPLHF. In DNA, the CDR3 is TGTGCCAGCAGTGATCGGGGAGGGAATTCACCCCTCCACTTT.

The genes are TRBV9 and TRBJ1-4; D is perhaps TRBD1 (5 bases). The germline V gene encodes CDR1 SGDLS and CDR2 YYNGEE. Between the trimmed V and J ends, which lost 3 bases and 3 bases, there was a span of 6 bases. The CDR3 runs to 13 residues. Here the CDR3 reads CASSARANEKLFF. CDR3 in DNA: TGTGCCAGCAGCGCCAGGGCTAATGAAAAACTGTTTTTT.

The chain is built from TRBV4-2 and TRBJ2-3; 12 bases are a match to TRBD2. Per the germline V gene, CDR1 is LGHNA and CDR2 is YNFKEQ. The ends lost 0 bases at V and 5 bases at J; junction bases unmatched: 6. This CDR3 has 17 amino acids. The CDR3 DNA reads as TGTGCCAGCAGCCAAGAATCTAGCGGGGGGGCGGGAGATACGCAGTATTTT. It codes for CASSQESSGGAGDTQYF.